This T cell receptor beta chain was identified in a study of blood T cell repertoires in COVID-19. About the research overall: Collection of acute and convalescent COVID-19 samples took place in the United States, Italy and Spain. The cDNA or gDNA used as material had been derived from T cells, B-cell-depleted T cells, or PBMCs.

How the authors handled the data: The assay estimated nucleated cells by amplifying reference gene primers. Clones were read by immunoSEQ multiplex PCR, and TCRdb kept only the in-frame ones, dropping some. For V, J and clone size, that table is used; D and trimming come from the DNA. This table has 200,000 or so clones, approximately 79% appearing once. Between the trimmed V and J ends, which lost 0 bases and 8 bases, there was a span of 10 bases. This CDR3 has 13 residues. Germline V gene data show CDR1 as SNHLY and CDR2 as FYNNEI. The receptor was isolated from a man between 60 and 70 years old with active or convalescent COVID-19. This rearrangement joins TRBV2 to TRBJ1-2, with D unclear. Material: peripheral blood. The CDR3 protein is CASSEAQRQGYTF. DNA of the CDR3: TGTGCCAGCAGTGAAGCCCAGCGTCAGGGCTACACCTTC.